These T cell receptor beta chains were read from a single sample in a study of blood T cell repertoires in COVID-19. The repertoire was sequenced with immunoSEQ multiplex PCR; TCRdb's copy has only in-frame clones and lacks some. Seen here are over 150,000 clones, 70% to 80% observed once, and the top ten hold 17%. Sequencing was done on a sample of PBMCs or T cells enriched from blood (not recorded which). The receptors shown here come from a woman aged 45 to 65 who had recovered from COVID-19. Both conserved end residues are part of each CDR3. The D gene is left open where the match is weak. A row's size may be missing; if present it is once, few, many or a size class.

j_call	v_call	d_call	clone_size	cdr3_aa	cdr3_nt
TRBJ1-2	TRBV2	TRBD1	NA	CASSQGQGFGGYTF	TGTGCCAGCAGTCAGGGACAGGGTTTCGGAGGCTACACCTTC
TRBJ1-1	TRBV7-2	NA	NA	CASSLASVNTEAFF	TGTGCCAGCAGCTTAGCGAGTGTGAACACTGAAGCTTTCTTT
TRBJ1-2	TRBV6-5	TRBD1	NA	CASSYSTGTVGGYTF	TGTGCCAGCAGTTACTCGACCGGGACAGTGGGTGGCTACACCTTC
TRBJ2-5	TRBV30	TRBD1	once	CAWRGQGGKTQYF	TGTGCCTGGAGGGGACAGGGGGGTAAGACCCAGTACTTC
TRBJ1-2	TRBV7-6	TRBD1	NA	CASSRGGRGYTF	TGTGCCAGCAGCCGAGGGGGCAGAGGCTACACCTTC
TRBJ2-3	TRBV10-3	NA	NA	CAISKSDGGGYTQYF	TGTGCCATCAGTAAGAGCGACGGTGGGGGGTATACGCAGTATTTT
TRBJ1-1	TRBV9	TRBD1	NA	CASSPEGAVNTEAFF	TGTGCCAGCAGCCCCGAGGGGGCAGTGAACACTGAAGCTTTCTTT
TRBJ2-7	TRBV7-3	TRBD2	few	CASSSATSGKVYEQYF	TGTGCCAGCAGCTCCGCTACTAGCGGGAAGGTTTACGAGCAGTACTTC
TRBJ2-3	TRBV30	TRBD2	NA	CAWSVGLAGGTDTQYF	TGTGCCTGGAGTGTCGGGCTAGCGGGAGGGACAGATACGCAGTATTTT
TRBJ2-1	TRBV28	TRBD2	NA	CASSPGTSGYNEQFF	TGTGCCAGCAGTCCCGGGACTAGCGGGTACAATGAGCAGTTCTTC
TRBJ2-7	TRBV28	NA	NA	CASSLSGGPSYEQYF	TGTGCCAGCAGTCTAAGCGGAGGACCCTCCTACGAGCAGTACTTC
TRBJ1-4	TRBV9	NA	NA	CASSVDTADLPPNEKLFF	TGTGCCAGCAGCGTAGATACGGCGGATTTACCGCCGAATGAAAAACTGTTTTTT
TRBJ2-5	TRBV12-3/TRBV12-4	NA	NA	CASTPGKTQYF	TGTGCCAGCACCCCGGGGAAGACCCAGTACTTC
TRBJ1-2	TRBV30	NA	once	CAWTGTTYGYTF	TGTGCCTGGACAGGGACTACCTATGGCTACACCTTC
TRBJ1-6	TRBV7-3	TRBD1	NA	CASSPQGVGSPLHF	TGTGCCAGCAGTCCACAGGGGGTTGGTTCACCCCTCCACTTT
TRBJ1-1	TRBV5-1	NA	NA	CASSLATEGYEAFF	TGCGCCAGCAGCTTGGCGACGGAGGGATATGAAGCTTTCTTT
TRBJ2-1	TRBV29-1	NA	NA	CSVGVDSIEQFF	TGCAGCGTCGGTGTTGACAGTATTGAGCAGTTCTTC